The rows below give T cell receptor beta chains drawn from one sample of a study of OX40 agonist ivuxolimab in advanced cancers. Clones were read by immunoSEQ multiplex PCR, and TCRdb kept only the in-frame ones, dropping some. The repertoire holds 65,000 to 80,000 clones, with roughly 90% as singletons. This sample comprised CD4+ or CD8+ T cells sorted from blood, obtained in a trial of the OX40 agonist ivuxolimab. These TCRs come from an adult with an advanced solid tumor such as melanoma, head and neck, liver or kidney cancer. Each CDR3 is given with its conserved first and last residue. The D gene is left open where the match is weak. Clone sizes are given selectively: once, few, many, or a class where the clone is expanded.

-	TRBJ2-5	TRBV11-1	-	TGTGCCAGCAGCTCCGGGACGATCGGAGAGACCCAGTACTTC	CASSSGTIGETQYF
TRBD1	TRBJ2-5	TRBV7-9	-	TGTGCCAGCAGCTTACAGGGGGTTATGGAGACCCAGTACTTC	CASSLQGVMETQYF
-	TRBJ2-7	TRBV10-3	-	TGTGCCATCAGTGGAGGGGCCGACTACGAGCAGTACTTC	CAISGGADYEQYF
TRBD2	TRBJ2-1	TRBV7-3	-	TGTGCCAGCAGCTTCGCGGGGGGCTCCTACAATGAGCAGTTCTTC	CASSFAGGSYNEQFF
TRBD1	TRBJ2-2	TRBV5-1	-	TGCGCCAGCAGCTCTTCATCGGGACAGGGCCTTGTTTTCACCGGGGAGCTGTTTTTT	CASSSSSGQGLVFTGELFF
-	TRBJ2-7	TRBV11-2	-	TGTGCCAGCAGCGCGGCAGGTACCTACGAGCAGTACTTC	CASSAAGTYEQYF
-	TRBJ2-5	TRBV18	-	TGTGCCAGCTCACCTTCCCAAGAGACCCAGTACTTC	CASSPSQETQYF
-	TRBJ1-5	TRBV4-1	-	TGCGCCAGCAGCCAAAGCGTACAGGGAGGTTGGCCCCAGCATTTT	CASSQSVQGGWPQHF
-	TRBJ2-7	TRBV7-9	-	TGTGCCAGCAGCTTAGATCTAGGGTTTGACTACGAGCAGTACTTC	CASSLDLGFDYEQYF
-	TRBJ1-2	TRBV1	-	TGCACCAGCAGCCAAGGGACAGAGAAATATGGCTACACCTTC	CTSSQGTEKYGYTF
-	TRBJ1-5	TRBV28	-	TGTGCCAGCACTATCCCGAATCAGCCCCAGCATTTT	CASTIPNQPQHF
-	TRBJ1-3	TRBV19	-	TGTGCCAGTAGTCCGGGACGGAGCTCTGGAAACACCATATATTTT	CASSPGRSSGNTIYF
TRBD2	TRBJ2-1	TRBV5-1	-	TGCGCCAGCAGCTTTACTAGCGGATCCTACAATGAGCAGTTCTTC	CASSFTSGSYNEQFF
-	TRBJ2-5	TRBV21-1	-	TGTGCCAGCAGCAAAGGGACCACCCGACTAGCGGGAGTCGGAGAGACCCAGTACTTC	CASSKGTTRLAGVGETQYF
-	TRBJ2-1	TRBV6-5	-	TGTGCCAGCAGACCGGAGGGAGCCTACAATGAGCAGTTCTTC	CASRPEGAYNEQFF
-	TRBJ2-7	TRBV5-1	once	TGCGCCAGCAGTCCTGGAGGGGGCTCCAACGAGCAGTACTTC	CASSPGGGSNEQYF
-	TRBJ1-1	TRBV11-2	-	TGTGCCAGCAGCTTCTATGGACAGAACACTGAAGCTTTCTTT	CASSFYGQNTEAFF
-	TRBJ2-4	TRBV4-3	-	TGCGCCAGCAGCCGCACGCAGGGAAACAAAAACATTCAGTACTTC	CASSRTQGNKNIQYF
-	TRBJ2-1	TRBV19	-	TGTGCCAGTAGCTCGGTGGGGGGCTCCTACAATGAGCAGTTCTTC	CASSSVGGSYNEQFF
-	TRBJ2-7	TRBV5-1	-	TGCGCCAGCAGCCAGCAGGTCGCCTACGAGCAGTACTTC	CASSQQVAYEQYF
TRBD1	TRBJ2-6	TRBV5-6	-	TGTGCCAGCAGCTACGACAGGGGGGGCTCTGGGGCCAACGTCCTGACTTTC	CASSYDRGGSGANVLTF
-	TRBJ2-2	TRBV7-3	-	TGTGCCAGCAGCCCTAAGCGGACAGCCGGGGAGCTGTTTTTT	CASSPKRTAGELFF
TRBD1	TRBJ1-1	TRBV6-5	few	TGTGCCAGCAGACTACAGGGGGCTACTGAAGCTTTCTTT	CASRLQGATEAFF
-	TRBJ2-2	TRBV15	-	TGTGCCAACCCCGTGAGCGGGGAGCTGTTTTTT	CANPVSGELFF
TRBD2	TRBJ2-3	TRBV7-9	once	TGTGCCAGCAGCTTATTTTGGGGGCTAGCGGGAGATGCAGATACGCAGTATTTT	CASSLFWGLAGDADTQYF
-	TRBJ2-1	TRBV7-2	-	TGTGCCAGCAGCTTAGAAGGCACACGCTCCTACAATGAGCAGTTCTTC	CASSLEGTRSYNEQFF
TRBD1	TRBJ2-3	TRBV7-9	-	TGTGCCAGCAGCCGGACAGGGGAAGCAGATACGCAGTATTTT	CASSRTGEADTQYF
TRBD1	TRBJ2-7	TRBV6-6	once	TGTGCCAGCAGTTACCTCCCGGGACAGGGCTACGAGCAGTACTTC	CASSYLPGQGYEQYF
-	TRBJ2-3	TRBV29-1	-	TGCAGCGTTGCAACTAATTTGGCAGATACGCAGTATTTT	CSVATNLADTQYF
-	TRBJ2-7	TRBV5-1	-	TGCGCCAGCAGCTTGAACGGAGCCCTGGGGCAGTACTTC	CASSLNGALGQYF
TRBD2	TRBJ2-3	TRBV15	-	TGTGCCACCAGCACTCCGGGACTATCATACCAAAGCACAGATACGCAGTATTTT	CATSTPGLSYQSTDTQYF
TRBD2	TRBJ2-5	TRBV11-2	-	TGTGCCAGCAGCCGCAAGCCGACTAGCGGGAGCGAGACCCAGTACTTC	CASSRKPTSGSETQYF
TRBD2	TRBJ2-1	TRBV7-3	once	TGTGCCAGCAGCGCCCTAGCGGGACTAGCGGCAAATGAGCAGTTCTTC	CASSALAGLAANEQFF
-	TRBJ2-7	TRBV6-5	many	TGTGCCAGCAGCCGGGAGTTCAGGACAGCCTACGAGCAGTACTTC	CASSREFRTAYEQYF
TRBD2	TRBJ2-3	TRBV7-8	-	TGTGCCAGCAGCTTAGCGCTTACGGGGTTCCCTAGCGGAAGCACAGATACGCAGTATTTT	CASSLALTGFPSGSTDTQYF
TRBD2	TRBJ2-7	TRBV6-6	-	TGTGCCAGCACTCAGAGCGGGAGGCGGTTCGACGAGCAGTACTTC	CASTQSGRRFDEQYF
-	TRBJ2-2	TRBV5-1	-	TGCGCCAGCAGCTTGGCCGGGGACGGGGAGCTGTTTTTT	CASSLAGDGELFF
TRBD2	TRBJ2-1	TRBV5-1	once	TGCGCCAGCAGCTTGGGGGCGACCGGGACTAGCGGGAGAGGGGGATCGTCGGATGAGCAGTTCTTC	CASSLGATGTSGRGGSSDEQFF
-	TRBJ2-2	TRBV4-2	-	TGTGCCAGCAGCCAAGAGCGGCGGACCGGGGAGCTGTTTTTT	CASSQERRTGELFF
-	TRBJ2-5	TRBV7-9	-	TGTGCCAGCAGCTTACAGGGGGAGACCCAGTACTTC	CASSLQGETQYF
-	TRBJ1-2	TRBV27	-	TGTGCCAGCAGTACGGGACGGACGAACTATGGCTACACCTTC	CASSTGRTNYGYTF
TRBD1	TRBJ2-7	TRBV6-5	-	TGTGCCAGCAGTTACAGGTCCGGGACAGGGTTCTACGAGCAGTACTTC	CASSYRSGTGFYEQYF
TRBD2	TRBJ2-1	TRBV29-1	once	TGCAGCGGGAGCGGGAGGGCCCCCTACAATGAGCAGTTCTTC	CSGSGRAPYNEQFF
-	TRBJ1-3	TRBV5-6	-	TGTGCCAGCAGCTTGGTGACTCGGACTGGAAACACCATATATTTT	CASSLVTRTGNTIYF
TRBD1	TRBJ1-2	TRBV10-3	-	TGTGCCATCAGTGAGTCGACAGGGGACTATGGCTACACCTTC	CAISESTGDYGYTF
-	TRBJ2-2	TRBV6-6	-	TGTGCCAGCAGTTACGGGGGGATCACCGGGGAGCTGTTTTTT	CASSYGGITGELFF
-	TRBJ1-1	TRBV18	-	TGTGCCAGCTCACCACCGGGGGGGGTCGGCACTGAAGCTTTCTTT	CASSPPGGVGTEAFF
-	TRBJ1-4	TRBV7-9	medium-sized	TGTGCCAGCAGCTTAGGCCAGGGGCAGACTGAAAAACTGTTTTTT	CASSLGQGQTEKLFF
TRBD1	TRBJ1-5	TRBV19	-	TGTGCCAGTAGTAGGAGGGGGGGGACAGGGCGATATAGCAATCAGCCCCAGCATTTT	CASSRRGGTGRYSNQPQHF
-	TRBJ1-1	TRBV6-1	-	TGTGCCACCCAGGGACGGGGAGCTGAAGCTTTCTTT	CATQGRGAEAFF
TRBD2	TRBJ2-7	TRBV5-4	-	TGTGCCAGCAGCTTACCGGGGGGGGAGCAGTACTTC	CASSLPGGEQYF
-	TRBJ2-5	TRBV29-1	once	TGCAGCGTTGCCCCTAGCGCCCAAGAGACCCAGTACTTC	CSVAPSAQETQYF
TRBD1	TRBJ2-1	TRBV4-1	-	TGCGCCAGCAGCTACTCCGGGACAGGGGGCTTGAATGAGCAGTTCTTC	CASSYSGTGGLNEQFF
-	TRBJ2-7	TRBV5-1	-	TGCGCCAGCAGCCCGACGATGGGTCCTACCTACGAGCAGTACTTC	CASSPTMGPTYEQYF
TRBD2	TRBJ2-7	TRBV7-2	-	TGTGCCAGCAGCTTATCTAGCGGGGTGAGTGAGCAGTACTTC	CASSLSSGVSEQYF
-	TRBJ2-5	TRBV20-1	-	TGCAGTGCAAACGACCGGGAGACCCAGTACTTC	CSANDRETQYF
-	TRBJ1-1	TRBV7-2	-	TGTGCCAGCAGCTTAGACAGAGCTAACACTGAAGCTTTCTTT	CASSLDRANTEAFF
-	TRBJ1-2	TRBV2	-	TGTGCCAGCAGTGAACGGACAGATTACTATGGCTACACCTTC	CASSERTDYYGYTF